This T cell receptor beta chain was sequenced for a study of blood T cell repertoires in COVID-19. Study context: Sites across the United States, Italy and Spain contributed samples from acute and convalescent COVID-19. Sample material is recorded as cDNA or gDNA derived from T cells, B-cell-depleted T cells, or PBMCs.

Original analysis: Amplification from reference gene primers served as the basis for estimated nucleated cell counts. Sequencing was performed with immunoSEQ multiplex PCR; in TCRdb, only in-frame clones are kept and a portion is missing. V, J and clone size are those of that table, while D and trimming were read from the DNA. The profile shows 200,000 to 250,000 clones, roughly four fifths of them singletons. V dropped 0 bases and J dropped 6 bases, with 6 bases sitting between them. This CDR3 has 13 residues. The J gene is TRBJ1-5, the V gene TRBV12-3 or TRBV12-4; D gene unclear. This TCR derives from a woman aged 50 to 60 who had been exposed to COVID-19. Material: PBMCs or T cells enriched from blood (not recorded which). CDR3 loop: CASSLAGSQPQHF. The CDR3 DNA follows: TGTGCCAGCAGTTTAGCGGGGAGTCAGCCCCAGCATTTT.